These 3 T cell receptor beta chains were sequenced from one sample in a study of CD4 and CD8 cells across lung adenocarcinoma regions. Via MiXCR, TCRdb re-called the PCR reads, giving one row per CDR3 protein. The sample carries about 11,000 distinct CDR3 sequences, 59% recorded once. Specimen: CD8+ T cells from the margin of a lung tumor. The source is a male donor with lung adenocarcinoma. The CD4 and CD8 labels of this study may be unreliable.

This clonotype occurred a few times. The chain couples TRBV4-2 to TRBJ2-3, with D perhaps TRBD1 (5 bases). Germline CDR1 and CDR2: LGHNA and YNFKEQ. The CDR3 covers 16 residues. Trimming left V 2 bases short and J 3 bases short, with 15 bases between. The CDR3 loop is CASSQYQGSRTDTQYF. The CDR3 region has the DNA TGTGCCAGCAGCCAATATCAGGGCTCCCGGACAGATACGCAGTATTTT.

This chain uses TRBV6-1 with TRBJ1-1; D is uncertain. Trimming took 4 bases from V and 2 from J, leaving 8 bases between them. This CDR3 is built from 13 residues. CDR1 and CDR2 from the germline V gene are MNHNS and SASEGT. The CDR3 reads CASSVDVNTEAFF. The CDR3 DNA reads TGTGCCAGCAGTGTTGACGTAAACACTGAAGCTTTCTTT.

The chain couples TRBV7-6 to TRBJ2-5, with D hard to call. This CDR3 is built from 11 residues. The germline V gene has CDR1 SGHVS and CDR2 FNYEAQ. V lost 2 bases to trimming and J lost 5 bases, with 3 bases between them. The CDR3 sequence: CASSLLETQYF. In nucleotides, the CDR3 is TGTGCCAGCAGCTTACTCGAGACCCAGTACTTC. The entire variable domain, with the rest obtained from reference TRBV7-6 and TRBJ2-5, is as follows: GAGVSQSPRYKVTKRGQDVALRCDPISGHVSLYWYRQALGQGPEFLTYFNYEAQQDKSGLPNDRFSAERPEGSISTLTIQRTEQRDSAMYRCASSLLETQYFGPGTRLLVL.